These 26 T cell receptor beta chains share one sample of origin, sequenced in a study of T cell responses to AZD1222 COVID-19 vaccine. Using immunoSEQ multiplex PCR, the repertoire was profiled, and TCRdb retains in-frame clones only, with some absent. The repertoire holds 100,000 or so clones, approximately 90% seen once, with approximately 10% in the top ten. Sequences were derived from peripheral blood, sampled on day 0 of AZD1222 vaccination. These receptor sequences come from an adult in good health.

The rearrangement uses TRBV6-2 or TRBV6-3 and TRBJ2-1; D may be TRBD2 (6 bases). The germline gives CDR1 MNHEY, CDR2 SVGEGT. This CDR3 spans 16 amino acids. V was trimmed by 2 bases and J by 0 bases, leaving 11 bases between them. As DNA, the CDR3 is TGTGCCAGCAGTTACAGAGGGGAGGCCTCCTACAATGAGCAGTTCTTC. It is translated as CASSYRGEASYNEQFF.

The rearrangement joins TRBV15 to TRBJ2-7; tentatively, D is TRBD2 (5 bases). V lost 0 bases and J lost 2, with 11 bases in between. This CDR3 spans 15 amino acids. Germline assignment: CDR1 LNHNV and CDR2 YYDKDF (reference sequence). The CDR3 is CATSREYEGTYEQYF. In DNA, the CDR3 is TGTGCCACCAGCAGAGAATATGAGGGTACCTACGAGCAGTACTTC.

The V call is TRBV6-6, the J call TRBJ1-6; D gene unclear. The germline gives CDR1 MNHNY, CDR2 SVGAGI (reference sequence). CDR3 length: 13 amino acids. The V and J ends lost 5 bases and 9 bases respectively, with 11 bases between them. The CDR3 DNA reads TGTGCCAGCAGTACGGGTCACAGTTCACCCCTCCACTTT. Its translation is CASSTGHSSPLHF.

For this clone: A read error may produce the germline difference seen at one junction end. The rearrangement uses TRBV18 and TRBJ2-2, with D unresolved. CDR1 KGHSH and CDR2 LQKENI come from the germline V gene. The CDR3 sequence is 16 residues long. The CDR3 protein is CASSPLPLTKTGELFF. CDR3 nucleotide sequence: TGTGCCAGCTCACCACTTCCTCTGACGAAGACCGGGGAGCTGTTTTTT.

The rearrangement uses TRBV25-1 and TRBJ2-4; TRBD1 is a possible D gene (7 bases). Germline V gene sequence: CDR1 MGHDK, CDR2 SYGVNS. The V gene lost 5 bases and the J gene lost 12 bases, with 11 bases spanning the gap. The CDR3 has 11 amino acids. CDR3 loop: CASSSQGGQYF. The DNA of the CDR3 is TGTGCCAGCAGTTCTCAGGGGGGTCAGTACTTC.

This chain links TRBV30 with TRBJ1-2; possible D gene TRBD1, 5 bases. Germline V gene sequence: CDR1 GTSNPN, CDR2 SVGIG (reference sequence). V was clipped by 1 base and J by 4 bases, with 7 bases between them. The CDR3 totals 12 residues. In DNA form, the CDR3 reads TGTGCCTGGAGTGGACAGTCCTATGGCTACACCTTC. This translates into CAWSGQSYGYTF.

The chain carries TRBV5-4 and TRBJ2-7, with TRBD2 as a possible D gene (7 bases). V dropped 4 bases and J dropped 5 bases, with 16 bases sitting between them. The germline CDR1 and CDR2 sequences are SGHNT and YYREEE (reference sequence). The CDR3 loop spans 14 amino acids. CDR3 DNA sequence: TGTGCCAGCAGCCGAGGGGGGGTCAGGGACGAGCAGTACTTC. It yields the protein CASSRGGVRDEQYF.

The chain is built from TRBV6-5 and TRBJ1-2, with 10 bases fitting TRBD1. The CDR3 is made up of 13 amino acids. Germline loops: CDR1 MNHEY, CDR2 SVGAGI. Unmatched junction bases numbered 6, after V lost 6 bases and J lost 8 bases. CDR3 sequence (DNA): TGTGCCAGCAGAAAGACAGGGGGCGAGGGCTACACCTTC. It codes for CASRKTGGEGYTF.

The CDR3 nucleotides read TGTGCCAGCTCACCAGGGTTCACCGGGGAGCTGTTTTTT. This codes for CASSPGFTGELFF. The chain is built from TRBV18 and TRBJ2-2, with no clear D. The CDR3 has 13 residues. Germline V gene data show CDR1 as KGHSH and CDR2 as LQKENI. V shed 2 bases and J shed 4 bases, with 5 bases lying between them.

The J gene is TRBJ2-2, the V gene TRBV6-2 or TRBV6-3, with 7 bases fitting TRBD2. V was pared by 2 bases and J by 5 bases, with 2 bases of the junction left unmatched. The CDR3 has 14 amino acids. Germline values: CDR1 MNHEY, CDR2 SVGEGT. The CDR3: CASSYREVTGELFF. Here the CDR3 DNA reads TGTGCCAGCAGTTACCGGGAGGTGACCGGGGAGCTGTTTTTT.

This chain joins TRBV4-3 and TRBJ1-4, with TRBD1 matching 8 bases. There are 16 residues in the CDR3. The V and J ends lost 3 bases and 4 bases, in that order; junction bases with no gene match: 7. The germline V gene encodes CDR1 LGHNA and CDR2 YSLEER. The CDR3 coding sequence is TGCGCCAGCAGCCAGGACGGACAGGGACTTAATGAAAAACTGTTTTTT. Translating gives CASSQDGQGLNEKLFF.

CDR3 region: CASYDPPRAQNGYTF. Written as DNA, the CDR3 is TGCGCCAGCTACGACCCCCCCCGGGCCCAAAATGGCTACACCTTC. This chain connects TRBV10-2 to TRBJ1-2, with D uncertain. With 8 bases removed from V and 6 bases from J, the gap between germline ends came to 22 bases. This CDR3 is built from 15 residues. Germline loops: CDR1 WSHSY, CDR2 SAAADI.

The chain carries TRBV28 and TRBJ2-5; TRBD2 agrees at 8 bases. Trimming took 6 bases from V and 4 from J; bases not matched to a gene: 25. The CDR3 runs 20 residues. Germline V gene lookup returns CDR1 MDHEN and CDR2 SYDVKM. CDR3 loop: CASSTYPRWREDTFGETQYF. The CDR3, as DNA: TGTGCCAGCAGCACGTACCCCCGCTGGCGGGAGGACACCTTTGGAGAGACCCAGTACTTC. Filled out from reference TRBV28 and TRBJ2-5, the complete variable domain reads DVKVTQSSRYLVKRTGEKVFLECVQDMDHENMFWYRQDPGLGLRLIYFSYDVKMKEKGDIPEGYSVSREKKERFSLILESASTNQTSMYLCASSTYPRWREDTFGETQYFGPGTRLLVL.

This clone was seen just once. The chain joins TRBV5-1 to TRBJ1-2; 10 bases fit TRBD1. V was clipped by 3 bases and J by 3 bases; unmatched bases: 2. From germline, CDR1 is SGHRS and CDR2 YFSETQ. The CDR3 extends over 14 amino acids. This CDR3 reads CASSWGTGDYGYTF. In DNA form, the CDR3 reads TGCGCCAGCAGCTGGGGGACAGGGGACTATGGCTACACCTTC.

The gene calls are TRBV12-3 or TRBV12-4 and TRBJ2-1, with D possibly matching TRBD2 (5 bases). The V end was cut by 5 bases, the J end by 9 bases, with 11 bases between. The CDR3 spans 12 residues. The CDR3 reads CASSVTRGEQFF. DNA for the CDR3: TGTGCCAGCAGTGTCACTAGAGGTGAGCAGTTCTTC.

This rearrangement joins TRBV6-2 or TRBV6-3 to TRBJ1-5; D is unresolved. Trimming stripped 6 bases from V and 7 bases from J, with 16 bases between. Germline CDR1 is MNHEY and CDR2 is SVGEGT. The CDR3 sequence is 14 residues long. The CDR3 bases are TGTGCCAGCAGCCCGGGATTCTCGGGGCAGCCCCAGCATTTT. Translation: CASSPGFSGQPQHF.

This clone showed up just once. The chain is built from TRBV19 and TRBJ2-5; D gene unclear. This CDR3 is 12 amino acids long. Germline CDR1 reads LNHDA; CDR2 reads SQIVND (reference sequence). V lost 10 bases, J lost 5 bases, and 14 bases lay in between. CDR3: CATSRSAETQYF. In DNA form, the CDR3 reads TGTGCCACTTCTAGGAGTGCCGAGACCCAGTACTTC.

The genes are TRBV6-2 or TRBV6-3 and TRBJ2-1; 12 bases are a match to TRBD2. The CDR3 consists of 18 residues. Losses at the gene ends were 2 bases for V and 3 bases for J; bases not matched to a gene: 8. Per the germline V gene, CDR1 is MNHEY and CDR2 is SVGEGT. The CDR3 reads CASSYLSSGGVRYNEQFF. The CDR3 nucleotides are TGTGCCAGCAGTTACCTCTCTAGCGGGGGGGTCCGCTACAATGAGCAGTTCTTC.

The V and J genes are TRBV2 and TRBJ1-1; D may be TRBD1 (5 bases). The CDR3 contains 14 residues. CDR1 SNHLY and CDR2 FYNNEI come from the germline V gene. The V end lost 2 bases, the J end lost 7 bases, and 14 bases lay between the germline ends. The chain's CDR3 is CASSERPTADEAFF. CDR3 nucleotides: TGTGCCAGCAGTGAACGGCCGACAGCCGATGAAGCTTTCTTT. The complete variable domain, with remaining parts taken from reference TRBV2 and TRBJ1-1, reads EPEVTQTPSHQVTQMGQEVILRCVPISNHLYFYWYRQILGQKVEFLVSFYNNEISEKSEIFDDQFSVERPDGSNFTLKIRSTKLEDSAMYFCASSERPTADEAFFGQGTRLTVV.

The rearrangement joins TRBV10-3 to TRBJ2-1; the match to TRBD2 covers 7 bases. The CDR3 has 16 amino acids. Germline V gene data show CDR1 as ENHRY and CDR2 as SYGVKD. Unmatched junction bases numbered 6, after V lost 4 bases and J lost 0 bases. The CDR3 here is CAISATSLSSYNEQFF. In DNA, the CDR3 is TGTGCCATCAGTGCGACTAGCTTGAGCTCCTACAATGAGCAGTTCTTC.

The genes are TRBV28 and TRBJ1-1, with D tentatively TRBD1 (5 bases). Germline lookup yields CDR1 MDHEN and CDR2 SYDVKM. Trimming took 3 bases from V and 1 from J, leaving 9 bases between them. CDR3 length: 14 residues. The CDR3 DNA is TGTGCCAGCAGTTTCCGGGGCTCGAACACTGAAGCTTTCTTT. Protein product: CASSFRGSNTEAFF.

This sequence joins TRBV10-3 and TRBJ2-1; TRBD2 matches 10 bases. Germline loops: CDR1 ENHRY, CDR2 SYGVKD. CDR3 size: 14 residues. Trimming at V came to 11 bases and at J to 6 bases, leaving 10 bases not matched to a gene. CDR3 coding DNA: TGTGCCTCTTCACTAGCGGGACGGGGCAATGAGCAGTTCTTC. Protein sequence: CASSLAGRGNEQFF.

The V call is TRBV5-1, the J call TRBJ2-7; D might be TRBD1 (6 bases). The CDR3 is 13 amino acids. Germline V gene lookup returns CDR1 SGHRS and CDR2 YFSETQ. Between the trimmed V and J ends, which lost 0 bases and 9 bases, there was a span of 13 bases. The CDR3 sequence: CASSLGAGEGQYF. The DNA for the CDR3 is TGCGCCAGCAGCTTGGGGGCAGGGGAAGGGCAGTACTTC. Supplemented by reference TRBV5-1 and TRBJ2-7, the full variable domain reads KAGVTQTPRYLIKTRGQQVTLSCSPISGHRSVSWYQQTPGQGLQFLFEYFSETQRNKGNFPGRFSGRQFSNSRSEMNVSTLELGDSALYLCASSLGAGEGQYFGPGTRLTVT.

The chain joins TRBV6-5 to TRBJ2-2; D gene unclear. Germline-derived CDR1 and CDR2 are MNHEY and SVGAGI. This CDR3 spans 14 amino acids. V lost 0 bases, J lost 6 bases, and 8 bases lay in between. CDR3 coding DNA: TGTGCCAGCAGTTACTCCGACACAGCCGGGGAGCTGTTTTTT. This encodes CASSYSDTAGELFF.

V is TRBV27 and J is TRBJ2-7, with TRBD2 identical over 12 bases. Unmatched junction bases numbered 4, after V lost 6 bases and J lost 4 bases. CDR1 is MNHEY, CDR2 SMNVEV, per germline (reference sequence). The CDR3 is made up of 14 amino acids. Here the CDR3 DNA reads TGTGCCAGCAGGCTAGCGGGAGGGCGTTACGAGCAGTACTTC. It codes for CASRLAGGRYEQYF.

This clone has just one count. This rearrangement joins TRBV10-3 to TRBJ1-5; D gene uncertain. Germline CDR1 is ENHRY and CDR2 is SYGVKD. V lost 3 bases to trimming and J lost 0 bases, with 6 bases between them. The CDR3 is 14 amino acids. In DNA form, the CDR3 reads TGTGCCATCAGTGAATCAGGTAGCAATCAGCCCCAGCATTTT. It codes for CAISESGSNQPQHF.